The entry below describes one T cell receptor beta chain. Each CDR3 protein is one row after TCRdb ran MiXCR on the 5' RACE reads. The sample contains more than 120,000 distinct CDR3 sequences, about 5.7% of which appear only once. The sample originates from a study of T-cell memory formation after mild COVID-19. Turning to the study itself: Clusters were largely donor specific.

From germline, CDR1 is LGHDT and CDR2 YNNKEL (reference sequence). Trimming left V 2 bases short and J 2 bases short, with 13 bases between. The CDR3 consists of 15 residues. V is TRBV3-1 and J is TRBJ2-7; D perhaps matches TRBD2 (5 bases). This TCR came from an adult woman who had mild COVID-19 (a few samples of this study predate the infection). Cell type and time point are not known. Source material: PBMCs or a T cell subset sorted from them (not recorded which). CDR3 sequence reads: CASSQSGYRTYEQYF. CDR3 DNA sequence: TGTGCCAGCAGCCAATCGGGGTATCGCACCTACGAGCAGTACTTC.